Following are 10 T cell receptor beta chains from one sample sequenced in a study of blood T cell repertoires in COVID-19. TCRdb's copy holds only in-frame clones and misses some; the assay was immunoSEQ multiplex PCR. This table has roughly 360,000 clones, 81% appearing once. What was sequenced was peripheral blood. The origin of the receptors is a human donor with acute or convalescent COVID-19. The donor label of this sample is uncertain.

The genes are TRBV7-9 and TRBJ2-1; D ambiguous. Germline V CDR1 and CDR2: SEHNR, FQNEAQ (reference sequence). V dropped 4 bases and J dropped 9 bases, with 7 bases sitting between them. The CDR3 is 11 residues long. In DNA form, the CDR3 reads TGTGCCAGCAGCTACACTACTGAGCAGTTCTTC. Translated, it gives CASSYTTEQFF.

The rearrangement links TRBV4-1 to TRBJ1-2; 9 bases line up with TRBD1. CDR1 MGHRA and CDR2 YSYEKL come from the germline V gene. With 4 bases clipped from V and 8 bases from J, the junction kept 5 bases outside the gene matches. The CDR3 runs 13 residues. The CDR3 protein is CASSPDRGRGYTF. The CDR3 DNA is TGCGCCAGCAGCCCCGACAGGGGGAGAGGCTACACCTTC.

The chain is built from TRBV24-1 and TRBJ2-2, with D possibly being TRBD2 (5 bases). V dropped 7 bases and J dropped 3 bases, with 14 bases sitting between them. This CDR3 is built from 15 residues. Germline CDR1 reads KGHDR; CDR2 reads SFDVKD. The CDR3 here is CATRGWSGDTGELFF. The CDR3 bases are TGTGCCACCAGGGGTTGGTCCGGGGACACCGGGGAGCTGTTTTTT.

The chain recombines TRBV7-6 with TRBJ1-1; D is perhaps TRBD1 (5 bases). In germline, CDR1 is SGHVS, CDR2 FNYEAQ. The CDR3 has 13 amino acids. Trimming took 5 bases from V and 4 from J, leaving 11 bases between them. The CDR3 sequence is CASSPRQSTEAFF. CDR3 nucleotides: TGTGCCAGCAGCCCGAGACAGTCCACTGAAGCTTTCTTT.

The sample holds one count of this clone. This chain joins TRBV19 and TRBJ1-4; D is unresolved. The V gene's germline CDR1 is LNHDA and CDR2 SQIVND (reference sequence). The ends were cut back, 7 bases at V and 0 bases at J, with 9 bases in the middle. The CDR3 runs 14 residues. CDR3 DNA: TGTGCCAGTAATCCGTATGCAACTAATGAAAAACTGTTTTTT. Residues: CASNPYATNEKLFF.

This clone was seen only once. This rearrangement joins TRBV11-2 to TRBJ2-1; 12 positions agree with TRBD2. The V segment lost 4 bases and the J segment 1 base; nucleotides outside the gene matches: 11. This CDR3 contains 19 residues. Germline values: CDR1 SGHAT, CDR2 FQNNGV. The CDR3: CASSSTGASGRESYNEQFF. CDR3 nucleotides: TGTGCCAGCAGCTCCACCGGGGCTAGCGGGAGGGAGTCCTACAATGAGCAGTTCTTC.

A note on this clone: Within the sample, other DNA sequences also encode this same CDR3. This CDR3 is CASSQGTGDYEQYF. The CDR3 region has the DNA TGTGCCAGCAGCCAAGGGACAGGCGACTACGAGCAGTACTTC. The chain uses TRBV3-1 (or the pseudogene TRBV3-2) and TRBJ2-7; 7 nucleotides align to TRBD1. Trimming took 1 base from V and 3 from J; bases not matched to a gene: 3. This CDR3 has 14 residues. Germline V CDR1 and CDR2: LGHDT, YNNKEL (reference sequence).

The genes are TRBV6-5 and TRBJ1-1; 7 nucleotides line up with TRBD1. Germline V lookup: CDR1 MNHEY, CDR2 SVGAGI. The CDR3 length is 13 residues. Trimming took 6 bases from V and 11 from J; bases not matched to a gene: 12. Written as DNA, the CDR3 is TGTGCCAGCAGAACGGGACAGCGGTCGTCCGCTTTCTTT. Protein product: CASRTGQRSSAFF.

The chain is built from TRBV4-2 and TRBJ2-1, with 9 bases identical to TRBD2. Germline trimming cut 1 base from V and 6 bases from J; bases unmatched to any gene: 10. The CDR3 runs to 17 residues. CDR1 is LGHNA and CDR2 is YNFKEQ in the germline V gene. The CDR3 region is CASSQAIAGVQGNEQFF. CDR3 in DNA: TGTGCCAGCAGCCAAGCAATAGCGGGAGTACAAGGCAATGAGCAGTTCTTC.

The chain links TRBV28 to TRBJ1-2; no clear D. This CDR3 has 14 amino acids. Germline CDR1 and CDR2: MDHEN and SYDVKM. V was cut by 2 bases and J by 8 bases, with 15 bases left in between. The CDR3 bases are TGTGCCAGCAGTTTAATAGTCGGGGTGAGAGGCTACACCTTC. This codes for CASSLIVGVRGYTF.